This T cell receptor beta chain stems from a study of glioma-infiltrating T cells after dendritic cell vaccination. Profiling relied on immunoSEQ multiplex PCR, and the TCRdb table lists in-frame clones only, not all of them. Here the sample spans roughly 47,000 clones, approximately 83% being singletons. This clone occurred a few times. As yet, its antigen is unknown. Overall study findings and caveats: Higher TCR clonality did not directly relate to longer survival.

This receptor was obtained from a human donor with glioblastoma. The sample consisted of blood, taken before dendritic cell vaccination.

The CDR3 is CASRSTVMAYEQYF. The CDR3 coding sequence is TGTGCCAGTAGGTCGACAGTGATGGCCTACGAGCAGTACTTC. This chain joins TRBV19 and TRBJ2-7, with D possibly TRBD1 on 5 matching bases. CDR1 LNHDA and CDR2 SQIVND come from the germline V gene (reference sequence). Deletions cut 6 bases from V and 2 bases from J, with 14 bases between. This CDR3 is built from 14 residues.